This passage covers 4 T cell receptor beta chains from one sample sequenced in a study of Ad26.COV2.S vaccination and SARS-CoV-2 variants. Documented treatment: about 20 received Ad26.COV2.S at low or high dose, single or two shots; about 5 received placebo; per-sample allocation not given. Sample collection was performed on day 63 after the first vaccine or placebo injection. Data came from immunoSEQ multiplex PCR; TCRdb stores just in-frame clones and leaves some out. Of about 450,000 clones in the sample, 89% are singletons; the top ten hold approximately 2.5%. The source was peripheral blood, collected in a trial of Ad26.COV2.S vaccine versus placebo. Receptors originate from a person aged 18-65 years who received the Ad26.COV2.S COVID-19 vaccine or a placebo.

The rearrangement uses TRBV6-4 and TRBJ1-6; 9 nucleotides line up with TRBD1. CDR1 MRHNA and CDR2 SNTAGT come from the germline V gene. J gave up 9 bases and V 4 bases, and 1 base lay outside the gene matches. The CDR3 runs to 13 residues. The CDR3 reads CASSVDRGSPLHF. The CDR3 DNA sequence: TGTGCCAGCAGTGTGGACAGGGGTTCACCCCTCCACTTT.

This CDR3 is CASSLRPTNTEAFF. CDR3 nucleotide sequence: TGTGCCAGCAGTTTGCGGCCGACGAACACTGAAGCTTTCTTT. The V gene is TRBV28, the J gene TRBJ1-1; D gene uncertain. This CDR3 is built from 14 residues. V was clipped by 3 bases and J by 1 base, with 9 bases between them. Germline V gene sequence: CDR1 MDHEN, CDR2 SYDVKM.

V is TRBV28 and J is TRBJ2-1; TRBD2 agrees at 7 bases. Unmatched junction bases numbered 6, after V lost 3 bases and J lost 4 bases. The CDR3 is 15 residues long. The germline gives CDR1 MDHEN, CDR2 SYDVKM. The DNA for the CDR3 is TGTGCCAGCAGTTTTGCGCGGGGGAGTTACAATGAGCAGTTCTTC. Translating gives CASSFARGSYNEQFF.

This rearrangement joins TRBV18 to TRBJ2-3; D is undetermined. CDR1 and CDR2 from the germline V gene are KGHSH and LQKENI. CDR3 length: 15 amino acids. V lost 3 bases and J 1 base, leaving 11 bases between the germline ends. The CDR3 DNA follows: TGTGCCAGCTCACCGACCCGTGGGGGCACAGATACGCAGTATTTT. It is translated as CASSPTRGGTDTQYF.